A single sample is the source of the 32 T cell receptor beta chains below, sequenced in a study of T-cell memory formation after mild COVID-19. TCRdb re-derived calls from the 5' RACE reads in MiXCR, one entry per CDR3 protein. Of approximately 400,000 distinct CDR3 sequences in the sample, 20% to 25% are singletons; the top ten hold roughly 8.7%. The sample taken for sequencing was PBMCs or a T cell subset sorted from them (not recorded which). These receptor sequences come from an adult woman who had mild COVID-19 (a few samples of this study predate the infection). Cell type and time point are not known.

This clonotype was recorded a few times. The gene calls are TRBV24-1 and TRBJ2-1, with 8 bases fitting TRBD1. This CDR3 contains 15 residues. Germline assignment: CDR1 KGHDR and CDR2 SFDVKD. V shed 4 bases, J shed 8 bases, and the junction held 9 bases outside the gene matches. The CDR3 here is CATSDRTGLNDEQFF. The CDR3 DNA reads TGTGCCACCAGTGACCGGACAGGGCTTAACGATGAGCAGTTCTTC.

This clonotype was seen a handful of times. This chain connects TRBV5-1 to TRBJ2-3, with 7 positions matching TRBD1. The CDR3 loop spans 14 amino acids. In germline, CDR1 is SGHRS, CDR2 YFSETQ. The junction had 5 bases not matched to a gene; V was cut back by 2 bases and J by 5 bases. CDR3 coding DNA: TGCGCCAGCAGCTTACAGGGGCGAGGAGATACGCAGTATTTT. As protein: CASSLQGRGDTQYF.

This clonotype was found a few times. The V gene is TRBV14, the J gene TRBJ2-1; 12 nucleotides match TRBD2. From germline, CDR1 is SGHDN and CDR2 FVKESK. The CDR3 is made up of 15 amino acids. The ends lost 4 bases at V and 4 bases at J; junction bases unmatched: 2. The CDR3 here is CASSPSGGEYNEQFF. The DNA for the CDR3 is TGTGCCAGCAGCCCTAGCGGGGGGGAGTACAATGAGCAGTTCTTC.

The rearrangement uses TRBV13 and TRBJ1-3; D may be TRBD1 (6 bases). Trimming took 3 bases from V and 4 from J, leaving 7 bases between them. This CDR3 spans 13 amino acids. CDR1 is PRHDT and CDR2 is FYEKMQ in the germline V gene (reference sequence). CDR3 residues: CASSFGQGNTIYF. The CDR3 coding sequence is TGTGCCAGCAGCTTTGGACAGGGAAACACCATATATTTT.

V gene TRBV6-4 combines with J gene TRBJ2-3, with D perhaps assigned TRBD1 or TRBD2 (6 bases each). The germline CDR1 and CDR2 sequences are MRHNA and SNTAGT. The CDR3 contains 18 residues. V lost 0 bases, J lost 2 bases, and 18 bases lay in between. The CDR3 region is CASSDSGAGTGATDTQYF. The CDR3 DNA reads TGTGCCAGCAGTGACTCCGGCGCCGGGACGGGGGCCACAGATACGCAGTATTTT.

This clonotype appeared a single time. The chain recombines TRBV4-2 with TRBJ2-1; 10 bases map to TRBD2. J gave up 1 base and V 0 bases, and 9 bases lay outside the gene matches. Germline V gene data show CDR1 as LGHNA and CDR2 as YNFKEQ. CDR3 length: 19 residues. The CDR3 coding sequence is TGTGCCAGCAGCCAAGATAGGCTAGCGGGAGAGCTATCCTACAATGAGCAGTTCTTC. This sequence encodes CASSQDRLAGELSYNEQFF.

The chain uses TRBV6-6 and TRBJ2-5, with 7 bases lining up with TRBD2. Germline V CDR1 and CDR2: MNHNY, SVGAGI (reference sequence). The CDR3 length is 13 residues. Trimming at V came to 10 bases and at J to 4 bases, leaving 9 bases not matched to a gene. CDR3 sequence reads: CANQAGWGETQYF. DNA of the CDR3: TGTGCCAACCAAGCGGGATGGGGAGAGACCCAGTACTTC.

This clonotype was found a few times. This rearrangement joins TRBV7-9 to TRBJ2-7, with 9 positions matching TRBD1. The germline CDR1 and CDR2 sequences are SEHNR and FQNEAQ (reference sequence). V trimming: 1 base; J trimming: 4 bases; junction bases outside the gene matches: 17. The CDR3 totals 19 residues. The CDR3 DNA reads TGTGCCAGCAGCTTAGTGGGCAAGTGGGACAGGGAAATTGTGTACGAGCAGTACTTC. It specifies CASSLVGKWDREIVYEQYF.

This chain links TRBV19 with TRBJ2-4, with D possibly matching TRBD2 (6 bases). Germline CDR1 reads LNHDA; CDR2 reads SQIVND (reference sequence). This CDR3 is built from 12 residues. Trimming stripped 6 bases from V and 6 bases from J, with 9 bases between. Written as DNA, the CDR3 is TGTGCCAGTAGGCAGGAGGGAAACATTCAGTACTTC. Its protein is CASRQEGNIQYF.

The gene calls are TRBV3-1 and TRBJ2-7; D gene uncertain. Germline CDR1 LGHDT, CDR2 YNNKEL (reference sequence). V was shortened by 1 base and J by 3 bases, with 13 bases between the two germline ends. The CDR3 is made up of 15 amino acids. In DNA form, the CDR3 reads TGTGCCAGCAGCCAAGTTTACAGAAAAGACTACGAGCAGTACTTC. This sequence encodes CASSQVYRKDYEQYF.

This clonotype was detected only a few times. The chain joins TRBV6-5 to TRBJ1-6, with no clear D. V lost 0 bases to trimming and J lost 10 bases, with 4 bases between them. Germline lookup yields CDR1 MNHEY and CDR2 SVGAGI. The CDR3 has 12 amino acids. CDR3 sequence reads: CASSYSKSPLHF. CDR3 bases: TGTGCCAGCAGTTACTCGAAATCACCCCTCCACTTT.

With regard to this clonotype: One end of the junction varies from germline; a read error may be responsible. V usage is TRBV7-3 and J usage is TRBJ2-3; D gene ambiguous. This CDR3 comprises 15 residues. Germline V gives CDR1 SGHTA, CDR2 FQGTGA. CDR3 loop: CASSITGHSPDTQYF. CDR3 in DNA: TGTGCCAGCAGCATAACCGGCCATAGCCCAGATACGCAGTATTTT.

This chain links TRBV5-1 with TRBJ2-5; no clear D. V was clipped by 5 bases and J by 2 bases, with 7 bases between them. The CDR3 has 12 amino acids. CDR1 is SGHRS, CDR2 YFSETQ, per germline. DNA for the CDR3: TGCGCCAGCAGGGAATTGCAAGAGACCCAGTACTTC. This encodes CASRELQETQYF.

J is TRBJ1-2 and V is TRBV11-2; 7 nucleotides line up with TRBD1. The V segment lost 4 bases and the J segment 6 bases; nucleotides outside the gene matches: 14. Germline V gene data show CDR1 as SGHAT and CDR2 as FQNNGV. The CDR3 contains 16 residues. This CDR3 is CASSSYETTGDNGYTF. The CDR3 DNA sequence: TGTGCCAGCAGCTCATACGAAACTACAGGGGATAATGGCTACACCTTC.

In this sample, this clonotype turned up many times. V and J are TRBV9 and TRBJ2-5, with TRBD2 matching over 9 bases. Germline CDR1 reads SGDLS; CDR2 reads YYNGEE. J was trimmed by 3 bases and V by 3 bases; bases with no gene match: 3. There are 14 residues in the CDR3. DNA of the CDR3: TGTGCCAGCAGCGCCCAGCGGGGGGAAGAGACCCAGTACTTC. It yields the protein CASSAQRGEETQYF. The entire variable domain, with the rest obtained from reference TRBV9 and TRBJ2-5, is as follows: DSGVTQTPKHLITATGQRVTLRCSPRSGDLSVYWYQQSLDQGLQFLIQYYNGEERAKGNILERFSAQQFPDLHSELNLSSLELGDSALYFCASSAQRGEETQYFGPGTRLLVL.

This clonotype was detected ten times or more. The V gene is TRBV24-1, the J gene TRBJ1-1; the D gene is possibly TRBD1 (6 bases). There are 13 residues in the CDR3. Trimming removed 4 bases from V and 11 bases from J, with 16 bases in between. In germline, CDR1 is KGHDR, CDR2 SFDVKD. This CDR3 is CATSEPTGFRAFF. In DNA, the CDR3 is TGTGCCACCAGTGAGCCTACAGGGTTTCGGGCTTTCTTT.

This clonotype was seen more than once but under ten times. The chain links TRBV11-2 to TRBJ1-2; D is uncertain. The CDR3 length is 17 residues. Trimming pared 1 base from V and 3 bases from J, leaving 18 bases between. Germline values: CDR1 SGHAT, CDR2 FQNNGV. CDR3 in DNA: TGTGCCAGCAGCTTAGTACCGGGAGCGGTTGGTGACTATGGCTACACCTTC. This sequence encodes CASSLVPGAVGDYGYTF.

V and J are TRBV15 and TRBJ2-7, with 9 bases that match TRBD1. The CDR3 has 15 residues. CDR1 and CDR2 (germline): LNHNV, YYDKDF (reference sequence). The V gene end was trimmed by 3 bases and the J gene end by 3 bases; junction bases not matched to a gene: 6. This chain's CDR3 is CATSSLRDRDYEQYF. The CDR3 DNA reads TGTGCCACCAGCAGCCTCCGGGACAGGGACTACGAGCAGTACTTC.

The table lists this clonotype with a few counts. The CDR3 region is CASSLTGGVDEQFF. The CDR3 nucleotides are TGTGCCAGCAGCTTGACAGGGGGAGTCGATGAGCAGTTCTTC. V usage is TRBV12-3 or TRBV12-4 and J usage is TRBJ2-1, with 9 bases aligning to TRBD1. V trimming: 6 bases; J trimming: 8 bases; junction bases outside the gene matches: 8. The CDR3 is 14 residues long.

The genes are TRBV7-8 and TRBJ2-2; 8 bases map to TRBD1. CDR1 and CDR2 from the germline V gene are SGHVS and FQNEAQ. The CDR3 has 17 amino acids. V lost 2 bases and J lost 3; bases outside the gene matches: 8. DNA of the CDR3: TGTGCCAGCAGCTTATCTTGGACAGGGCAAGACACCGGGGAGCTGTTTTTT. Translation gives CASSLSWTGQDTGELFF.

Remarks on this clonotype: This may be a read error: a much more frequent sequence differs by one nucleotide. The chain links TRBV15 to TRBJ2-7; D assignment may be TRBD1 or TRBD2 (6 bases each). CDR3 length: 15 residues. V dropped 2 bases and J dropped 6 bases, with 17 bases sitting between them. CDR1 and CDR2 from the germline V gene are LNHNV and YYDKDF (reference sequence). The CDR3 sequence: CATSRPSGGLGEQYF. CDR3 DNA sequence: TGTGCCACCAGCAGACCTAGTGGGGGGCTCGGCGAGCAGTACTTC.

The chain combines TRBV12-3 or TRBV12-4 with TRBJ2-1; 9 bases are shared with TRBD2. CDR3 length: 15 residues. Trimming took 8 bases from V and 3 from J; bases not matched to a gene: 8. CDR3: CASHTLAGSYNEQFF. DNA of the CDR3: TGTGCCAGCCACACTCTAGCGGGAAGCTACAATGAGCAGTTCTTC.

V is TRBV5-1 and J is TRBJ2-1; the match to TRBD2 covers 12 bases. CDR1 is SGHRS and CDR2 is YFSETQ in the germline V gene. After removal of 4 bases from V and 6 bases from J, the junction contained 5 bases not matched to a gene. This CDR3 contains 15 residues. Here the CDR3 reads CASSQTSGRANEQFF. CDR3 nucleotide sequence: TGCGCCAGCAGCCAGACTAGCGGGAGAGCCAATGAGCAGTTCTTC.

The genes are TRBV11-3 and TRBJ1-2, with a possible D match to TRBD1 (5 bases). Germline CDR1 is SGHNT and CDR2 is YENEEA. The CDR3 covers 15 residues. V shed 1 base and J shed 5 bases, with 14 bases lying between them. CDR3 protein: CASSLARDGGYGYTF. CDR3 nucleotides: TGTGCCAGCAGCTTAGCTAGGGACGGCGGATATGGCTACACCTTC.

This clonotype was picked up one time. V and J are TRBV20-1 and TRBJ2-3, with 13 bases that match TRBD2. The CDR3 sequence is 15 residues long. CDR1 is DFQATT, CDR2 SNEGSKA, per germline (reference sequence). V gave up 5 bases and J gave up 11 bases; unmatched junction bases: 13. CDR3 amino acids: CSAPRTSGGGRMQYF. CDR3 DNA: TGCAGTGCTCCTAGGACTAGCGGGGGTGGGAGGATGCAGTATTTT.

At least ten counts were recorded for this clonotype. The chain couples TRBV6-5 to TRBJ2-7; no clear D. The CDR3 sequence is 11 residues long. CDR1 and CDR2 from the germline V gene are MNHEY and SVGAGI. Trimming shortened V by 7 bases and J by 3 bases, and 7 bases separated the two germline ends. CDR3 loop: CASTSGYEQYF. CDR3 nucleotides: TGTGCCAGCACTAGTGGCTACGAGCAGTACTTC.

The chain has TRBV30 and TRBJ1-1, with D possibly TRBD1 on 5 matching bases. The V and J ends lost 0 bases and 4 bases respectively, with 15 bases between them. This CDR3 contains 15 residues. Germline V gene lookup returns CDR1 GTSNPN and CDR2 SVGIG (reference sequence). The CDR3 DNA is TGTGCCTGGAGTGTCTCGTCGCAGGGCGGCACTGAAGCTTTCTTT. It translates to CAWSVSSQGGTEAFF.

This clonotype has more than one count but fewer than ten. This chain uses TRBV4-3 with TRBJ2-1; the match to TRBD1 covers 7 bases. The V gene's germline CDR1 is LGHNA and CDR2 YSLEER. This CDR3 comprises 12 residues. V shed 10 bases and J 5 bases; nucleotides not matched to a gene: 5. The CDR3 region is CATSDRNNEQFF. The CDR3 DNA reads TGCGCCACCTCGGACAGGAACAATGAGCAGTTCTTC.

Only a few counts were recorded for this clonotype. The V call is TRBV24-1, the J call TRBJ2-3; TRBD2 is a possible D gene (5 bases). Germline V gene data show CDR1 as KGHDR and CDR2 as SFDVKD. CDR3 length: 17 residues. V lost 5 bases and J lost 4, with 21 bases in between. The DNA of the CDR3 is TGTGCCACCAGTGCACCCGGGCCCACCTTGGAGGCAGATACGCAGTATTTT. Translated, it gives CATSAPGPTLEADTQYF.

The rearrangement uses TRBV10-3 and TRBJ1-2; D gene unclear. Trimming cost V 3 bases and J 4 bases, with 9 bases left between them. Looked up from germline, CDR1 is ENHRY and CDR2 is SYGVKD. CDR3 length: 13 residues. CDR3 sequence reads: CAISDGGSYGYTF. The CDR3 nucleotides are TGTGCCATCAGTGACGGTGGCAGCTATGGCTACACCTTC.

The chain employs TRBV2 and TRBJ2-7, with no clear D. The CDR3 consists of 12 residues. The germline gives CDR1 SNHLY, CDR2 FYNNEI. With 4 bases removed from V and 3 bases from J, the gap between germline ends came to 7 bases. CDR3 sequence: CASSVLRYEQYF. The DNA of the CDR3 is TGTGCCAGCAGTGTCCTCCGCTACGAGCAGTACTTC.

This clonotype was found a few times. This chain joins TRBV5-6 and TRBJ2-1, with 9 bases aligning to TRBD2. With V trimmed by 3 bases and J by 4 bases, 5 bases remained unmatched. Germline V CDR1 and CDR2: SGHDT, YYEEEE. CDR3 size: 15 residues. The CDR3, as DNA: TGTGCCAGCAGCTGGCGGGGGGGCCGTTACAATGAGCAGTTCTTC. Its protein product is CASSWRGGRYNEQFF.